The 2 T cell receptor beta chains below were found in one sample sequenced in a study of shared clonotypes between healthy human individuals. Using immunoSEQ multiplex PCR, the repertoire was profiled, and TCRdb retains in-frame clones only, with some absent. This table has about 2.4 million clones, around 94% appearing once. Sequenced material: naive CD4+ T cells sorted from blood. Subset reported: CD45RA+ positively selected. These TCRs come from a man between 18 and 35 years old in good health.

The V call is TRBV27, the J call TRBJ2-2; D possibly corresponds to TRBD1 (5 bases). V was clipped by 0 bases and J by 4 bases, with 12 bases between them. The CDR3 is 16 residues long. The germline V gene encodes CDR1 MNHEY and CDR2 SMNVEV (reference sequence). The CDR3 region is CASSLSIQRGTGELFF. CDR3 DNA sequence: TGTGCCAGCAGTTTATCGATTCAAAGGGGCACCGGGGAGCTGTTTTTT.

The chain joins TRBV25-1 to TRBJ2-1; TRBD1 aligns across 7 bases. CDR1 and CDR2 (germline): MGHDK, SYGVNS. V dropped 5 bases and J dropped 2; count of bases not matched to a gene: 6. This CDR3 spans 15 amino acids. CDR3: CASSNSGGPYNEQFF. The CDR3 nucleotides read TGTGCCAGCAGTAATTCAGGGGGACCCTACAATGAGCAGTTCTTC.